This TCR beta chain was identified in a study of T cell responses to AZD1222 COVID-19 vaccine. General study findings and limits: Recipients of two AZD1222 doses showed rising Spike-specific TCR breadth and depth.

About this clone itself: Its antigen remains unknown.

Germline V lookup: CDR1 SGHTA, CDR2 FQGNSA. V lost 4 bases, J lost 6 bases, and 8 bases lay in between. This CDR3 is 12 amino acids long. Profiling relied on immunoSEQ multiplex PCR, and the TCRdb table lists in-frame clones only, not all of them. The table lists over 100,000 clones, about 89% of them singletons, with roughly 3.3% in the top ten. The clonotype was recovered from an adult who received the MenACWY meningococcal vaccine as a control. The chain combines TRBV7-2 with TRBJ2-3; no clear D gene. The sample was peripheral blood, taken 28 days after the second dose of the MenACWY control vaccine. CDR3 sequence: CASSSYSDTQYF. The CDR3 DNA sequence: TGTGCCAGCAGCTCCTACAGCGATACGCAGTATTTT.